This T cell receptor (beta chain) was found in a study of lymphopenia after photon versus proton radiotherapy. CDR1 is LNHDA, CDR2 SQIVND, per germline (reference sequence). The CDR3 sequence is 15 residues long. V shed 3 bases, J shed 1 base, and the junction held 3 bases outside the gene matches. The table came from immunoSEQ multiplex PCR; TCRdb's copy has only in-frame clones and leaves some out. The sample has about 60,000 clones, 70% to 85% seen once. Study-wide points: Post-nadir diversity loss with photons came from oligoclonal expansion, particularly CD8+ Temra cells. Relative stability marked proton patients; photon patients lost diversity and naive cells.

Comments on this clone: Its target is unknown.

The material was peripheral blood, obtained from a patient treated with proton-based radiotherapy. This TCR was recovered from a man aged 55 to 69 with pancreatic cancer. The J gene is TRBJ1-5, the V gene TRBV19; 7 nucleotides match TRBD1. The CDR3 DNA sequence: TGTGCCAGTAGTATCTTACAGGGGAGCAATCAGCCCCAGCATTTT. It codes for CASSILQGSNQPQHF.